Presented here are 26 T cell receptor beta chains from one specimen sequenced in a study of response to subunit inactivated influenza vaccine. TCRdb itself ran the RT-PCR reads through MiXCR, one entry per CDR3 protein. The repertoire consists of 300,000 to 350,000 distinct CDR3 sequences, with 20% to 25% occurring once and the leading ten covering about 10%. The material was PBMCs from blood, obtained less than 22 months after vaccination. All receptors derive from a man aged 50-75 years who received an inactivated influenza vaccine.

The J gene is TRBJ2-7, the V gene TRBV7-9; possible D gene TRBD1, 6 bases. Per the germline V gene, CDR1 is SEHNR and CDR2 is FQNEAQ (reference sequence). This CDR3 region has 13 residues. Between the trimmed V and J ends, which lost 1 base and 6 bases, there was a span of 10 bases. The CDR3 spells CASSLEARGEQYF. The CDR3 DNA follows: TGTGCCAGCAGCTTAGAGGCCAGGGGCGAGCAGTACTTC.

Notes on this clonotype: One end of the junction varies from germline; a read error may be responsible. The chain links TRBV29-1 to TRBJ2-7; 7 bases map to TRBD2. This CDR3 has 11 residues. CDR1 SQVTM and CDR2 ANQGSEA come from the germline V gene. As DNA, the CDR3 is TGCAGCGTTGAAGATCTCCCGGGACTACTCTTC. Residues: CSVEDLPGLLF.

This clonotype appeared a few times. This chain joins TRBV6-5 and TRBJ2-1; no clear D gene. The CDR3 runs to 11 residues. V lost 6 bases and J 8 bases, leaving 8 bases between the germline ends. The V gene's germline CDR1 is MNHEY and CDR2 SVGAGI. CDR3 protein: CASSRGYEQFF. As DNA, the CDR3 is TGTGCCAGCAGCCGCGGTTATGAGCAGTTCTTC.

This clonotype was seen a handful of times. The genes are TRBV20-1 and TRBJ1-5; weak D call: TRBD1 (5 bases). The CDR3 spans 15 residues. Trimming cost V 2 bases and J 1 base, with 12 bases left between them. Germline assignment: CDR1 DFQATT and CDR2 SNEGSKA (reference sequence). The CDR3 reads CSARRHGTSNQPQHF. The DNA of the CDR3 is TGCAGTGCTAGACGACACGGGACGAGCAATCAGCCCCAGCATTTT.

This clonotype was picked up a small number of times. V and J are TRBV20-1 and TRBJ2-6; D remains ambiguous. Germline CDR1 is DFQATT and CDR2 is SNEGSKA (reference sequence). V was clipped by 2 bases and J by 0 bases, with 5 bases between them. CDR3 length: 14 amino acids. The CDR3 bases are TGCAGTGCTAGAAGATACTCTGGGGCCAACGTCCTGACTTTC. This sequence encodes CSARRYSGANVLTF.

The chain has TRBV28 and TRBJ2-7; D is perhaps TRBD2 (6 bases). The germline gives CDR1 MDHEN, CDR2 SYDVKM. V was trimmed by 7 bases and J by 2 bases, leaving 12 bases between them. This CDR3 region has 13 residues. The CDR3 region has the DNA TGTGCCAGCACCTCCGGGAGAACCTACGAGCAGTACTTC. Its protein product is CASTSGRTYEQYF. Combining the CDR3 with reference TRBV28 and TRBJ2-7 gives the whole variable domain DVKVTQSSRYLVKRTGEKVFLECVQDMDHENMFWYRQDPGLGLRLIYFSYDVKMKEKGDIPEGYSVSREKKERFSLILESASTNQTSMYLCASTSGRTYEQYFGPGTRLTVT.

This clonotype has a count of ten or more. The chain links TRBV10-3 to TRBJ2-2; possible D gene TRBD2, 5 bases. The CDR3 covers 13 residues. V gave up 10 bases and J gave up 0 bases, with 9 bases separating them. Germline V gene data show CDR1 as ENHRY and CDR2 as SYGVKD. Written as DNA, the CDR3 is TGTGCCACCCGGACTTCGAACACCGGGGAGCTGTTTTTT. It encodes CATRTSNTGELFF.

The CDR3 DNA is TGCAGCGTTGAGCCTGGGAACAAGGGGACCCAGTACTTC. Protein sequence: CSVEPGNKGTQYF. The chain couples TRBV29-1 to TRBJ2-5; D is unclear. This CDR3 has 13 residues. Germline V gene lookup returns CDR1 SQVTM and CDR2 ANQGSEA. The V end lost 3 bases, the J end lost 7 bases, and 15 bases lay between the germline ends.

V usage is TRBV20-1 and J usage is TRBJ2-2, with 11 bases matching TRBD2. V dropped 0 bases and J dropped 3; count of bases not matched to a gene: 12. Germline V gives CDR1 DFQATT, CDR2 SNEGSKA (reference sequence). The CDR3 loop spans 19 amino acids. The CDR3 sequence is CSARDFTSGRWGDTGELFF. The CDR3 DNA is TGCAGTGCTAGAGATTTCACTAGCGGGAGATGGGGAGACACCGGGGAGCTGTTTTTT.

The chain is built from TRBV6-1 and TRBJ2-3; D remains ambiguous. Germline-derived CDR1 and CDR2 are MNHNS and SASEGT. Trimming cost V 0 bases and J 5 bases, with 6 bases left between them. This CDR3 contains 13 residues. The CDR3: CASSEARLDTQYF. The CDR3 bases are TGTGCCAGCAGTGAAGCCAGGCTAGATACGCAGTATTTT.

In this sample, this clonotype turned up once. The chain carries TRBV30 and TRBJ2-7; D gene ambiguous. Per the germline V gene, CDR1 is GTSNPN and CDR2 is SVGIG (reference sequence). V lost 0 bases to trimming and J lost 0 bases, with 15 bases between them. The CDR3 totals 16 residues. CDR3 sequence reads: CAWSVSPAASSYEQYF. CDR3 coding DNA: TGTGCCTGGAGTGTTAGTCCAGCAGCCTCCTCCTACGAGCAGTACTTC.

This clonotype was counted ten times or more. The chain links TRBV20-1 to TRBJ1-5, with no clear D. V lost 0 bases, J lost 0 bases, and 12 bases lay in between. CDR1 and CDR2 (germline): DFQATT, SNEGSKA (reference sequence). This CDR3 spans 16 amino acids. CDR3 nucleotide sequence: TGCAGTGCTAGAGATGGACGGACTCTTAGCAATCAGCCCCAGCATTTT. It is translated as CSARDGRTLSNQPQHF.

J is TRBJ2-3 and V is TRBV5-1; no firm D call. The CDR3 length is 15 residues. Germline loops: CDR1 SGHRS, CDR2 YFSETQ. V gave up 1 base and J gave up 1 base, with 10 bases separating them. CDR3 in DNA: TGCGCCAGCAGCTTGAAACTTGCGGGCACAGATACGCAGTATTTT. Translating gives CASSLKLAGTDTQYF.

The chain uses TRBV29-1 and TRBJ2-1; TRBD1 agrees at 8 bases. There are 15 residues in the CDR3. The trim removed 7 bases at V and 4 bases at J, leaving 12 bases unmatched. CDR1 SQVTM and CDR2 ANQGSEA come from the germline V gene. CDR3 coding DNA: TGCAGCGCTCCTATCGCAGGGGGCTGGTACAATGAGCAGTTCTTC. The encoded protein is CSAPIAGGWYNEQFF.

V and J are TRBV6-1 and TRBJ2-7; possibly TRBD2 for D (7 bases). CDR1 and CDR2 from the germline V gene are MNHNS and SASEGT. The V end was cut by 11 bases, the J end by 4 bases, with 18 bases between. The CDR3 contains 13 residues. This CDR3 reads CAGGAGGGYEQYF. CDR3 nucleotide sequence: TGTGCCGGGGGGGCAGGAGGAGGTTACGAGCAGTACTTC.

V and J are TRBV10-3 and TRBJ2-7, with 11 bases lining up with TRBD2. Per the germline V gene, CDR1 is ENHRY and CDR2 is SYGVKD. There are 15 residues in the CDR3. V was clipped by 6 bases and J by 0 bases; unmatched bases: 4. The CDR3 coding sequence is TGTGCCATCAGAACGGGACTAGCGGACTCCTACGAGCAGTACTTC. Its translation is CAIRTGLADSYEQYF.

This clonotype was detected only a few times. J is TRBJ2-3 and V is TRBV28, with 12 bases that match TRBD2. The CDR3 is made up of 16 amino acids. V shed 3 bases and J 2 bases; nucleotides not matched to a gene: 3. CDR1 is MDHEN and CDR2 is SYDVKM in the germline V gene. The CDR3: CASSFGLAGLTDTQYF. In nucleotides, the CDR3 is TGTGCCAGCAGTTTTGGACTAGCGGGGCTCACAGATACGCAGTATTTT. Together with reference TRBV28 and TRBJ2-3, the CDR3 gives the full variable domain: DVKVTQSSRYLVKRTGEKVFLECVQDMDHENMFWYRQDPGLGLRLIYFSYDVKMKEKGDIPEGYSVSREKKERFSLILESASTNQTSMYLCASSFGLAGLTDTQYFGPGTRLTVL.

Ten or more counts support this clonotype. The chain links TRBV2 to TRBJ2-7; 7 bases line up with TRBD1. Trimming took 5 bases from V and 2 from J; bases not matched to a gene: 9. The CDR3 is 15 amino acids. Germline CDR1 is SNHLY and CDR2 is FYNNEI. This CDR3 reads CASSYRQGRTYEQYF. CDR3 nucleotides: TGTGCCAGCAGTTACCGACAGGGAAGGACCTACGAGCAGTACTTC.

This clonotype has at least ten counts. The chain recombines TRBV4-2 with TRBJ2-1; 15 bases align to TRBD2. V trimming: 1 base; J trimming: 7 bases; junction bases outside the gene matches: 2. Germline assignment: CDR1 LGHNA and CDR2 YNFKEQ. The CDR3 is 16 amino acids. In nucleotides, the CDR3 is TGTGCCAGCAGCCAAGGGACTAGCGGGGGGGCTAATGAGCAGTTCTTC. Translation: CASSQGTSGGANEQFF.

This clonotype has a count of ten or more. The CDR3 DNA is TGTGCCAGCAGCCAACAGGGTTACCAGCCCCAGCATTTT. It yields the protein CASSQQGYQPQHF. V gene TRBV5-6 combines with J gene TRBJ1-5; a possible D gene is TRBD1 (6 bases). Germline V gene sequence: CDR1 SGHDT, CDR2 YYEEEE. V was trimmed by 4 bases and J by 7 bases, leaving 12 bases between them. The length of the CDR3 is 13 residues.

This clonotype appeared a few times. The chain has TRBV5-1 and TRBJ2-5; 7 nucleotides agree with TRBD1. This CDR3 is 15 amino acids long. CDR1 is SGHRS, CDR2 YFSETQ, per germline. V shed 4 bases, J shed 1 base, and the junction held 7 bases outside the gene matches. The CDR3 reads CASSPPTGFQETQYF. The CDR3 nucleotides read TGCGCCAGCAGCCCCCCGACAGGGTTCCAAGAGACCCAGTACTTC.

The chain combines TRBV24-1 with TRBJ1-1; D gene unclear. This CDR3 comprises 12 residues. CDR1 KGHDR and CDR2 SFDVKD come from the germline V gene. The ends were cut back, 7 bases at V and 2 bases at J, with 7 bases in the middle. CDR3 DNA sequence: TGTGCCACCAGAGGGATTAACACTGAAGCTTTCTTT. Translation: CATRGINTEAFF.

There are a few counts of this clonotype. The chain is built from TRBV29-1 and TRBJ2-3; perhaps TRBD1 as D (6 bases). From germline, CDR1 is SQVTM and CDR2 ANQGSEA. V dropped 7 bases and J dropped 5 bases, with 13 bases sitting between them. CDR3 length: 12 residues. The CDR3 reads CSGSLGGDTQYF. DNA of the CDR3: TGCAGCGGAAGCCTAGGGGGAGATACGCAGTATTTT.

This clonotype was found a few times. The V gene is TRBV7-6, the J gene TRBJ2-5, with D unresolved. The CDR3 has 12 amino acids. The germline gives CDR1 SGHVS, CDR2 FNYEAQ. Trimming removed 5 bases from V and 4 bases from J, with 8 bases in between. In nucleotides, the CDR3 is TGTGCCAGCAGCCCCGTGGGAGAGACCCAGTACTTC. This sequence encodes CASSPVGETQYF.

In this sample, this clonotype turned up a few times. The genes are TRBV28 and TRBJ1-1; D is undetermined. The CDR3 sequence is 15 residues long. Per the germline V gene, CDR1 is MDHEN and CDR2 is SYDVKM. V was cut by 3 bases and J by 9 bases, with 20 bases left in between. The CDR3, as DNA: TGTGCCAGCAGTTTGAAAGTGTCGGACGGAAGTAAAGCTTTCTTT. Translated, it gives CASSLKVSDGSKAFF.

This clonotype was recorded a few times. The rearrangement links TRBV12-3 or TRBV12-4 to TRBJ2-1, with 14 bases lining up with TRBD2. The trim removed 3 bases at V and 10 bases at J, leaving 11 bases unmatched. CDR3 length: 17 amino acids. The CDR3 sequence is CASSFSGTSGSKYEQFF. Here the CDR3 DNA reads TGTGCCAGCAGTTTTAGCGGGACTAGCGGGAGTAAGTACGAGCAGTTCTTC.